Each of the 17 T cell receptor beta chains below was sequenced from the same sample in a study of blood T cell repertoires in COVID-19. Clones were read by immunoSEQ multiplex PCR, and TCRdb kept only the in-frame ones, dropping some. The sample has about 190,000 clones, 84% seen once. Sequencing was performed on peripheral blood. The origin of the receptors is a woman in her seventies with active or convalescent COVID-19.

This clone has just a few counts. This CDR3 is also generated by other DNA sequences in the sample. As DNA, the CDR3 is TGTGCCACCAGTGACCCCCGAAAGAGGCCAGATACGCAGTATTTT. Translating it yields CATSDPRKRPDTQYF. The V call is TRBV24-1, the J call TRBJ2-3; D remains unclear. V dropped 4 bases and J dropped 4 bases, with 14 bases sitting between them. This CDR3 has 15 amino acids. Germline V gene data show CDR1 as KGHDR and CDR2 as SFDVKD.

The rearrangement joins TRBV10-3 to TRBJ2-5; 8 positions agree with TRBD1. This CDR3 comprises 14 residues. The germline V gene has CDR1 ENHRY and CDR2 SYGVKD. V was clipped by 3 bases and J by 5 bases; unmatched bases: 5. CDR3 DNA: TGTGCCATCAGTGATCCCAGGGGGCGGGAGACCCAGTACTTC. Translation gives CAISDPRGRETQYF.

With respect to this clone: An end of the junction differs from the germline gene, which may be a read error. V gene TRBV6-5 combines with J gene TRBJ2-5, with D hard to call. Per germline, CDR1 MNHEY and CDR2 SVGAGI. This CDR3 is built from 14 residues. The CDR3 nucleotides are TGTGCCAGCAGTTACTCTCCCGAAGGTGGGCTCTTACACTTC. As protein: CASSYSPEGGLLHF.

The chain carries TRBV6-5 and TRBJ1-1; D is unresolved. The CDR3 length is 13 residues. Germline V gene lookup returns CDR1 MNHEY and CDR2 SVGAGI. The V gene lost 7 bases and the J gene lost 4 bases, with 13 bases spanning the gap. CDR3 DNA: TGTGCCAGCACGAGAGAATCAGGCACTGAAGCTTTCTTT. Translation: CASTRESGTEAFF.

The chain has TRBV20-1 and TRBJ2-5, with TRBD1 as a possible D gene (5 bases). The germline gives CDR1 DFQATT, CDR2 SNEGSKA (reference sequence). This CDR3 has 11 residues. V dropped 5 bases and J dropped 7 bases, with 11 bases sitting between them. CDR3 nucleotide sequence: TGCAGTGCTGGCTCCGACAGGACCCAGTACTTC. Translating gives CSAGSDRTQYF.

A note on this clone: The junction differs from germline at one of its ends, possibly a read error. The rearrangement uses TRBV28 and TRBJ2-7; a possible D gene is TRBD1 (6 bases). This CDR3 contains 14 residues. Germline CDR1 is MDHEN and CDR2 is SYDVKM. DNA for the CDR3: TGTGCCAGCAGTTTATCTGGGGGCGCGGGTGAGCAGCACTTC. Its protein is CASSLSGGAGEQHF.

V usage is TRBV5-1 and J usage is TRBJ2-2, with D possibly being TRBD2 (6 bases). Germline CDR1 SGHRS, CDR2 YFSETQ. CDR3 size: 17 residues. V gave up 5 bases and J gave up 4 bases, with 21 bases separating them. The CDR3 nucleotides read TGCGCCAGCAGTTCTTTCGGGATAATCGGGGGCACCGGGGAGCTGTTTTTT. Its translation: CASSSFGIIGGTGELFF. The full variable domain, rest sourced from reference TRBV5-1 and TRBJ2-2, is KAGVTQTPRYLIKTRGQQVTLSCSPISGHRSVSWYQQTPGQGLQFLFEYFSETQRNKGNFPGRFSGRQFSNSRSEMNVSTLELGDSALYLCASSSFGIIGGTGELFFGEGSRLTVL.

The gene calls are TRBV24-1 and TRBJ2-3; a possible D gene is TRBD2 (6 bases). V lost 7 bases and J lost 2, with 12 bases in between. The CDR3 consists of 14 residues. The germline V gene has CDR1 KGHDR and CDR2 SFDVKD. The chain's CDR3 is CATRAGRYTDTQYF. The CDR3 coding sequence is TGTGCCACCAGGGCGGGGCGGTACACAGATACGCAGTATTTT.

This clone was seen a single time. V gene TRBV29-1 combines with J gene TRBJ2-7; 14 bases map to TRBD2. The CDR3 extends over 13 amino acids. The germline V gene has CDR1 SQVTM and CDR2 ANQGSEA. V lost 3 bases and J lost 10; bases outside the gene matches: 5. The CDR3: CSVEGLAGALQYF. In DNA form, the CDR3 reads TGCAGCGTTGAGGGACTAGCGGGAGCCCTTCAGTACTTC.

The rearrangement joins TRBV5-6 to TRBJ2-1; 9 positions agree with TRBD2. This CDR3 is built from 15 residues. In germline, CDR1 is SGHDT, CDR2 YYEEEE. V was clipped by 4 bases and J by 4 bases; unmatched bases: 6. Here the CDR3 reads CASSQPSGVYNEQFF. In DNA, the CDR3 is TGTGCCAGCAGCCAACCTAGCGGGGTTTACAATGAGCAGTTCTTC.

This chain joins TRBV28 and TRBJ2-7; no reliable D call. Germline V CDR1 and CDR2: MDHEN, SYDVKM. This CDR3 region has 11 residues. Trimming took off 9 bases at V and 5 bases at J, with 11 bases between the two ends. The CDR3 bases are TGTGCCAGTTCTAGTTTTGACGAGCAGTACTTC. Amino acids: CASSSFDEQYF.

The V gene is TRBV18, the J gene TRBJ2-3, with 10 bases fitting TRBD1. This CDR3 comprises 16 residues. The trim removed 5 bases at V and 2 bases at J, leaving 7 bases unmatched. CDR1 is KGHSH, CDR2 LQKENI, per germline. CDR3 bases: TGTGCCAGCTCAAGGACAGGGGGGCCCTCCACAGATACGCAGTATTTT. It yields the protein CASSRTGGPSTDTQYF. The full variable domain, with the rest looked up from reference TRBV18 and TRBJ2-3, is NAGVMQNPRHLVRRRGQEARLRCSPMKGHSHVYWYRQLPEEGLKFMVYLQKENIIDESGMPKERFSAEFPKEGPSILRIQQVVRGDSAAYFCASSRTGGPSTDTQYFGPGTRLTVL.

The chain combines TRBV6-5 with TRBJ2-6; 9 bases fit TRBD1. Per germline, CDR1 MNHEY and CDR2 SVGAGI. CDR3 length: 15 amino acids. Unmatched junction bases numbered 1, after V lost 5 bases and J lost 2 bases. CDR3 sequence (DNA): TGTGCCAGCAGTCGGACAGGGGCTGGGGCCAACGTCCTGACTTTC. It encodes CASSRTGAGANVLTF.

The chain employs TRBV5-1 and TRBJ2-2; 8 bases match TRBD1. The V and J ends lost 3 bases and 4 bases, in that order; junction bases with no gene match: 5. CDR1 is SGHRS and CDR2 is YFSETQ in the germline V gene. The CDR3 totals 15 residues. The CDR3 reads CASSSDRGSTGELFF. The CDR3 DNA reads TGCGCCAGCAGCTCCGACAGGGGTAGCACCGGGGAGCTGTTTTTT.

V and J are TRBV5-1 and TRBJ2-7, with D possibly TRBD1 on 6 matching bases. The V end lost 4 bases, the J end lost 3 bases, and 14 bases lay between the germline ends. Germline loops: CDR1 SGHRS, CDR2 YFSETQ. The CDR3 is 14 amino acids. CDR3 sequence (DNA): TGCGCCAGCAGCGCTACAGGGATCAACTACGAGCAGTACTTC. This sequence encodes CASSATGINYEQYF.

V and J are TRBV27 and TRBJ1-1, with unresolved D. CDR1 MNHEY and CDR2 SMNVEV come from the germline V gene (reference sequence). This CDR3 is 14 amino acids long. Trimming shortened V by 2 bases and J by 4 bases, and 11 bases separated the two germline ends. CDR3 in DNA: TGTGCCAGCAGTTTAAAGGGAGGAGCCACTGAAGCTTTCTTT. This codes for CASSLKGGATEAFF.

The rearrangement joins TRBV5-5 to TRBJ2-1, with 10 bases that match TRBD2. V was pared by 0 bases and J by 7 bases, with 10 bases of the junction left unmatched. Germline V CDR1 and CDR2: SGHKS, YYEKEE (reference sequence). The CDR3 spans 17 residues. CDR3 sequence: CASSLVPASGSLNEQFF. The CDR3 bases are TGTGCCAGCAGCTTGGTTCCGGCTAGCGGGAGTTTGAATGAGCAGTTCTTC.